This T cell receptor beta chain is from a study of low-dose radiotherapy and immunotherapy resistance in tumors. As to time point: before trial treatment. It was nivolumab, ipilimumab, aspirin, low-dose cyclophosphamide and low-dose radiotherapy that donors received. This clonotype came up many times. Alpha and beta chains were covered, as first-strand cDNA relied on TRAV- and TRBV-specific primers. TCRs were put through approximately 20 PCR cycles of amplification with Phusion. A constant-region primer and the V-primer adapter served as the primer pair. TCRdb processed the reads anew with MiXCR; each CDR3 protein has one entry. Among tens of thousands of distinct CDR3 sequences listed, roughly a sixth were seen once. The sequencing here drew on PBMCs, taken before treatment. The TCR was taken from a male donor with prostate cancer.

CDR3 region: CASSLVLDADTQYF. CDR3 nucleotide sequence: TGTGCCAGCAGCTTAGTGCTAGATGCAGATACGCAGTATTTT. The chain recombines TRBV7-6 with TRBJ2-3, with no clear D. This CDR3 is built from 14 residues. Germline CDR1 reads SGHVS; CDR2 reads FNYEAQ. With 1 base removed from V and 4 bases from J, the gap between germline ends came to 9 bases.